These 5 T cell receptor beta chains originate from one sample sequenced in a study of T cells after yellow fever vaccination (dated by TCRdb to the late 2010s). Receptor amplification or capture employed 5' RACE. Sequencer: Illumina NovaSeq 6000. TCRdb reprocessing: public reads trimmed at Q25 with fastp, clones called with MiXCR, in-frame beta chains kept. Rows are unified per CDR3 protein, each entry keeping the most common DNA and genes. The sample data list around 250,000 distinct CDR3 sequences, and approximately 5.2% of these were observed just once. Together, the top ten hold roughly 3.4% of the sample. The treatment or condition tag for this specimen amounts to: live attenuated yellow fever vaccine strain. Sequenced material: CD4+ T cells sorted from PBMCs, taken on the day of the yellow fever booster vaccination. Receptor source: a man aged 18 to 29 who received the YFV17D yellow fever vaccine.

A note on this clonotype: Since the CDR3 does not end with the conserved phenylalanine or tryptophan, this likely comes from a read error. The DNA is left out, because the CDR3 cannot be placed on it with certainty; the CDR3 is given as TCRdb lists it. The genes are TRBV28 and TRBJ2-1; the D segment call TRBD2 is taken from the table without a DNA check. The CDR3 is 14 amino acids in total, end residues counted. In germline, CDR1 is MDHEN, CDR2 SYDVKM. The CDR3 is CASSSTPGLAGSAA.

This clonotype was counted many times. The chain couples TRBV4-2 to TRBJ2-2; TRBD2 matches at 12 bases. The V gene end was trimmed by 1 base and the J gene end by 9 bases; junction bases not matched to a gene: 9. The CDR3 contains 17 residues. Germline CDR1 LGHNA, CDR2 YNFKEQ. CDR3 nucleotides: TGTGCCAGCAGCCAAGGAGGGGGACTAGCGGGTGACCGGGAGCTGTTTTTT. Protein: CASSQGGGLAGDRELFF.

The CDR3 sequence: CASRTSRGTDTQYF. The CDR3 nucleotides read TGTGCCAGCAGGACTAGTCGGGGCACAGATACGCAGTATTTT. The chain joins TRBV7-2 to TRBJ2-3, with D perhaps TRBD2 (6 bases). The CDR3 has 14 amino acids. Germline CDR1 is SGHTA and CDR2 is FQGNSA. Trimming removed 6 bases from V and 1 base from J, with 11 bases in between.

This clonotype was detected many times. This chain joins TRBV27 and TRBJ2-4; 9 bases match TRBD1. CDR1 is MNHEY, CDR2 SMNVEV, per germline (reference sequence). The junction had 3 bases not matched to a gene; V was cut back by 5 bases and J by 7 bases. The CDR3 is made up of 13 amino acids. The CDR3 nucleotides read TGTGCCAGCAGTCGACAGGGGGAGAACATTCAGTACTTC. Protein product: CASSRQGENIQYF.

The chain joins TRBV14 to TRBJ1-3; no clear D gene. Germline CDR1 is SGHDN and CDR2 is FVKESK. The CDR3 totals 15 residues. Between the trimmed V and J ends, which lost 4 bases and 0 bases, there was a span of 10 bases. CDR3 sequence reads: CASSPSAGSGNTIYF. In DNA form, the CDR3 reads TGTGCCAGCAGCCCGAGCGCGGGCTCTGGAAACACCATATATTTT.